This T cell receptor beta chain is from a study of response to subunit inactivated influenza vaccine. TCRdb fed the RT-PCR reads into MiXCR, producing one record per CDR3 protein. The sample yields about 830,000 distinct CDR3 sequences, about 18% seen once. Trimming stripped 0 bases from V and 0 bases from J, with 12 bases between. The CDR3 has 16 residues. Germline values: CDR1 SGHRS, CDR2 YFSETQ. The study, taken as a whole, reports: It was the authors' suggestion that each seasonal influenza vaccination recruits few new T cells.

A note on this clonotype: Its antigen remains unknown.

This clonotype was sampled from a man aged 50 to 60 who received an inactivated influenza vaccine. The chain links TRBV5-1 to TRBJ2-5; the D gene is possibly TRBD2 (6 bases). Here the sequenced sample was PBMCs from blood, taken around 5 days after vaccination. This CDR3 is CASSLGFGGNQETQYF. The CDR3 nucleotides are TGCGCCAGCAGCTTGGGATTTGGGGGGAACCAAGAGACCCAGTACTTC.